This T cell receptor beta chain was captured by sequencing in a study of blood T cells in healthy people across ages. Study-level results: Age showed a roughly linear inverse relationship with TCR beta diversity per million T cells. Donor CMV status was unknown, possibly confounding expanded clonotype changes. The lack of PBMC sorting stopped any conclusive naive versus antigen-experienced comparison.

CDR1 is SEHNR, CDR2 FQNEAQ, per germline (reference sequence). The CDR3 is made up of 15 amino acids. This clonotype was picked up a small number of times. Antigen specificity is unknown. Alongside a J-beta primer mix, a sample-barcoded 5' primer served in a second PCR lasting about 7 to 12 cycles. Every cDNA was tagged by a template-switch adaptor with 12 random nucleotides. Each CDR3 protein gets one entry after TCRdb re-called the 5' RACE reads with MiXCR. The table includes just over 1 million distinct CDR3 sequences, 35% to 50% detected once. This TCR derives from a woman aged 55-70 years in good health. The sample comprised blood. The V call is TRBV7-9, the J call TRBJ2-4; D call uncertain. Gene TRBJ2-7 matches the end of the DNA better, so the J call may be wrong. Here the CDR3 DNA reads TGTGCCAGCAGCCCCCCTGGGTCATCTGTCCACGAGCAGTACTTC. This gives the protein CASSPPGSSVHEQYF.